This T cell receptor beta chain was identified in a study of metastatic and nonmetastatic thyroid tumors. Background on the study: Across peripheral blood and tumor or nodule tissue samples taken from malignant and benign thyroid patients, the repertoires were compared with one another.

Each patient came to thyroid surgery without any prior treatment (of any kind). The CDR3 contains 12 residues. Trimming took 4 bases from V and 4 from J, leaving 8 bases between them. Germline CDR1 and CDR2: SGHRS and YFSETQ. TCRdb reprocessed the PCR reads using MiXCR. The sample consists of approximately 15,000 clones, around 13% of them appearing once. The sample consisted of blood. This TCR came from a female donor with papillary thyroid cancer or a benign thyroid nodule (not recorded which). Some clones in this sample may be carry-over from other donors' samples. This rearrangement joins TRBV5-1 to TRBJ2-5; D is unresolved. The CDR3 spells CASSDPPETQYF. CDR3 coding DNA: TGCGCCAGCAGCGATCCACCAGAGACCCAGTACTTC. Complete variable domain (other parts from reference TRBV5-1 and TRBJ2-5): KAGVTQTPRYLIKTRGQQVTLSCSPISGHRSVSWYQQTPGQGLQFLFEYFSETQRNKGNFPGRFSGRQFSNSRSEMNVSTLELGDSALYLCASSDPPETQYFGPGTRLLVL.